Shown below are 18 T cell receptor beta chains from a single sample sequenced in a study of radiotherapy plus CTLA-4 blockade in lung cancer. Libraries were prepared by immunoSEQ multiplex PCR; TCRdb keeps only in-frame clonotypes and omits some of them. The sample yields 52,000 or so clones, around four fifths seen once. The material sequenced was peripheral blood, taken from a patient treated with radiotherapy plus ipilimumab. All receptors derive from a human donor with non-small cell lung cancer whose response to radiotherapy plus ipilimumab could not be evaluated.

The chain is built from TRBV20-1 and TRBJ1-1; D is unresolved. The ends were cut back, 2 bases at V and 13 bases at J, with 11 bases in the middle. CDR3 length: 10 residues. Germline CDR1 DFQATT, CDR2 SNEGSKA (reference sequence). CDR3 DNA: TGCAGTGCTAGAAAAATAGCGGATTTCTTT. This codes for CSARKIADFF.

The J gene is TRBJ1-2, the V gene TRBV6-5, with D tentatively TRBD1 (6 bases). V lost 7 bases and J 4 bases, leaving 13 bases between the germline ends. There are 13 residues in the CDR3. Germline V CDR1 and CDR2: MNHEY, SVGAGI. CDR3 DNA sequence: TGTGCCAGCACGAGGGGGGGCTCCTATGGCTACACCTTC. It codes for CASTRGGSYGYTF.

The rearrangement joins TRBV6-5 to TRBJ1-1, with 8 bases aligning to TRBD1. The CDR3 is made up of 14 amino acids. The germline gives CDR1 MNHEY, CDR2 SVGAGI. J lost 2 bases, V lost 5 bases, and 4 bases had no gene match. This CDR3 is CASSVGQGNTEAFF. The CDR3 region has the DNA TGTGCCAGCAGTGTAGGACAGGGTAACACTGAAGCTTTCTTT.

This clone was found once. CDR3 sequence (DNA): TGTGCCAGCAGCCACGGGGCGGGAGGGCCTTTGGGAGATACGCAGTATTTT. Amino acid sequence: CASSHGAGGPLGDTQYF. V gene TRBV13 combines with J gene TRBJ2-3; the match to TRBD2 covers 9 bases. CDR3 length: 17 amino acids. Trimming removed 5 bases from V and 5 bases from J; junction bases left unmatched: 14. Germline V gene data show CDR1 as PRHDT and CDR2 as FYEKMQ (reference sequence).

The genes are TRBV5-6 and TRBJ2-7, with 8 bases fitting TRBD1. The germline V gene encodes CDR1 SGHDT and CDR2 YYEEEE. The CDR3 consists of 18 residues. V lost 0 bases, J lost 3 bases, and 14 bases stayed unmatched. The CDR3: CASSLVDRGISSGYEQYF. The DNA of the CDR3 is TGTGCCAGCAGCTTGGTAGACAGGGGCATCTCTTCGGGCTACGAGCAGTACTTC.

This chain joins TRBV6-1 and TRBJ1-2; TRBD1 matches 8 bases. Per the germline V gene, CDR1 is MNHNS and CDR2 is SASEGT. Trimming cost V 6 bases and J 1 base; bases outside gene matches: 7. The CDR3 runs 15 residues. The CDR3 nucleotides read TGTGCCAGCAGAGATACAGGGGGGGTTAACTATGGCTACACCTTC. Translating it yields CASRDTGGVNYGYTF.

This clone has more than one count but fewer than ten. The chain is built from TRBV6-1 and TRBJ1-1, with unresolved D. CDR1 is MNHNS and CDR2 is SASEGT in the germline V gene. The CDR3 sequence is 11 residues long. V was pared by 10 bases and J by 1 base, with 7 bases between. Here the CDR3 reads CATMRNTEAFF. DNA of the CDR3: TGTGCCACCATGCGGAACACTGAAGCTTTCTTT.

CDR3 DNA: TGCAGCGTTGAGGAGTTGGCCTATGGCTACACCTTC. It specifies CSVEELAYGYTF. The rearrangement joins TRBV29-1 to TRBJ1-2, with D unclear. Between the trimmed V and J ends, which lost 3 bases and 4 bases, there was a span of 9 bases. The CDR3 runs 12 residues. Germline values: CDR1 SQVTM, CDR2 ANQGSEA.

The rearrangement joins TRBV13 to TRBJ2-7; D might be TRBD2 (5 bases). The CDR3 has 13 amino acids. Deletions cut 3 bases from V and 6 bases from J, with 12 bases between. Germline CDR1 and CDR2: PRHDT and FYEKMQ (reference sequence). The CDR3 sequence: CASSLRLAREQYF. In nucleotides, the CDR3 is TGTGCCAGCAGCTTGAGGCTAGCTCGCGAGCAGTACTTC.

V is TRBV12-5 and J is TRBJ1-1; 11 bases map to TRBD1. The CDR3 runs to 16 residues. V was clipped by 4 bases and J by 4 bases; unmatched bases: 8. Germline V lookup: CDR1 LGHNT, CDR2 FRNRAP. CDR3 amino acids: CASGWVGTGGGTEAFF. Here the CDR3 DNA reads TGTGCTAGTGGTTGGGTCGGGACAGGGGGAGGCACTGAAGCTTTCTTT.

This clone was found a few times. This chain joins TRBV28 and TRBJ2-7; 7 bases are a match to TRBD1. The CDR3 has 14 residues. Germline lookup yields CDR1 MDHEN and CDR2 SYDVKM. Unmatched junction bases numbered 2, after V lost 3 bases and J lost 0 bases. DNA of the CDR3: TGTGCCAGCAGTTTGGGGACAGCCTCCTACGAGCAGTACTTC. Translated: CASSLGTASYEQYF.

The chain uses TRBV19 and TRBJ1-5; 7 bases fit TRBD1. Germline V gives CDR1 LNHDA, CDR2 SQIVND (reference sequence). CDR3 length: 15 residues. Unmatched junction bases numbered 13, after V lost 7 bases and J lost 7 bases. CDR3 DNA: TGTGCCAGTAAAACAGGGGTGGGGAATAAACAGCCCCAGCATTTT. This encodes CASKTGVGNKQPQHF.

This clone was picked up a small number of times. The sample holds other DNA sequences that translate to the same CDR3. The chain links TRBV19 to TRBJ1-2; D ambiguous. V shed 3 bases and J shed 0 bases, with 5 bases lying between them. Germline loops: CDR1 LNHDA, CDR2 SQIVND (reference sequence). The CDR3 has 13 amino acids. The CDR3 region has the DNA TGTGCCAGTAGTATTCAGTCTAACTATGGCTACACCTTC. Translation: CASSIQSNYGYTF.

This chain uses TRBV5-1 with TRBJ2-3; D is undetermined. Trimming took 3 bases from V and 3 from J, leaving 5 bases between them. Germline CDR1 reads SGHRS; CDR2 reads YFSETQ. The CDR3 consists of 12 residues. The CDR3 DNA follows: TGCGCCAGCAGCTATCAGACAGATACGCAGTATTTT. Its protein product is CASSYQTDTQYF. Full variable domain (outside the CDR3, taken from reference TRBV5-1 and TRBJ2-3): KAGVTQTPRYLIKTRGQQVTLSCSPISGHRSVSWYQQTPGQGLQFLFEYFSETQRNKGNFPGRFSGRQFSNSRSEMNVSTLELGDSALYLCASSYQTDTQYFGPGTRLTVL.

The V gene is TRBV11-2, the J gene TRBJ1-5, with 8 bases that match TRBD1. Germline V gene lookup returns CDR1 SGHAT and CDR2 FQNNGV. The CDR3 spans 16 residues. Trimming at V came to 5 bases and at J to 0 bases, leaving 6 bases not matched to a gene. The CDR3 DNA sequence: TGTGCCAGCAGCCCGGGACAGGAATATAGCAATCAGCCCCAGCATTTT. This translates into CASSPGQEYSNQPQHF.

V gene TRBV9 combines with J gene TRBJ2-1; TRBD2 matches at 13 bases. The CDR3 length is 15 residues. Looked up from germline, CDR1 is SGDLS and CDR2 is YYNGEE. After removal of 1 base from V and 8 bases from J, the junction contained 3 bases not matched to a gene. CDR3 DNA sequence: TGTGCCAGCAGCGTAACTAGCGGGGGGGCCTATGAGCAGTTCTTC. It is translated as CASSVTSGGAYEQFF. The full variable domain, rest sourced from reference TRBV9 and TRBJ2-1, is DSGVTQTPKHLITATGQRVTLRCSPRSGDLSVYWYQQSLDQGLQFLIQYYNGEERAKGNILERFSAQQFPDLHSELNLSSLELGDSALYFCASSVTSGGAYEQFFGPGTRLTVL.

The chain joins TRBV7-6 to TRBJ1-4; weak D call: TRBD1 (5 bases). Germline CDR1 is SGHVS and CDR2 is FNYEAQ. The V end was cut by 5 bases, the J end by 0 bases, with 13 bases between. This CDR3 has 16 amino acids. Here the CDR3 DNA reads TGTGCCAGCAGCGCTGGACACTCCGCAACTAATGAAAAACTGTTTTTT. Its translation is CASSAGHSATNEKLFF. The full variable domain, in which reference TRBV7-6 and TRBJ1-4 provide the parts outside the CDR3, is GAGVSQSPRYKVTKRGQDVALRCDPISGHVSLYWYRQALGQGPEFLTYFNYEAQQDKSGLPNDRFSAERPEGSISTLTIQRTEQRDSAMYRCASSAGHSATNEKLFFGSGTQLSVL.

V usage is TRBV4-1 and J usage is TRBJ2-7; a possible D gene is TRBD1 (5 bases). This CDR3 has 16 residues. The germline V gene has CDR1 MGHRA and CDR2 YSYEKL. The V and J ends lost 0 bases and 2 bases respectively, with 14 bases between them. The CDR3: CASSQDPQGRAYEQYF. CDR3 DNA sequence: TGCGCCAGCAGCCAAGATCCGCAGGGTAGGGCCTACGAGCAGTACTTC.